The 26 T cell receptor beta chains below all came from one sample that was sequenced in a study of persistence of HIV-infected CD4 T cells. This was the immunoSEQ version 4 assay in survey mode. Only in-frame clones appear in the TCRdb table, and some are missing; sequencing was by immunoSEQ multiplex PCR. The data show approximately 46,000 clones, with 80% to 90% seen just once and 3% to 3.5% held by the top ten. No antigen has been assigned to these receptors. Cells were stimulated nonspecifically with anti-CD3/anti-CD28 magnetic beads. Sorting of responding CD4+ T cells relied on upregulated CD40 ligand together with CD69. The starting material was CD4+ T cells sorted from PBMCs after approximately 20-hour stimulation, obtained from a patient who received antiretroviral therapy. The source of these receptors is an adult woman with HIV who was CMV-seropositive.

This chain joins TRBV6-5 and TRBJ2-2, with D hard to call. There are 12 residues in the CDR3. Germline V CDR1 and CDR2: MNHEY, SVGAGI. With 7 bases removed from V and 4 bases from J, the gap between germline ends came to 7 bases. The CDR3 coding sequence is TGTGCCAGCAAATCGGTCACCGGGGAGCTGTTTTTT. The encoded protein is CASKSVTGELFF.

CDR3 sequence reads: CASSLIGADTQYF. The CDR3 bases are TGTGCCAGCAGCTTAATCGGGGCAGATACGCAGTATTTT. This chain joins TRBV13 and TRBJ2-3, with D possibly matching TRBD2 (5 bases). This CDR3 is 13 amino acids long. CDR1 is PRHDT, CDR2 FYEKMQ, per germline (reference sequence). Deletions cut 2 bases from V and 4 bases from J, with 7 bases between.

The V and J genes are TRBV29-1 and TRBJ2-5; no clear D gene. CDR1 and CDR2 from the germline V gene are SQVTM and ANQGSEA. This CDR3 has 13 amino acids. The ends were cut back, 8 bases at V and 4 bases at J, with 17 bases in the middle. CDR3 in DNA: TGCAGCTCGAGTACGGGTATGGGAGAGACCCAGTACTTC. It is translated as CSSSTGMGETQYF.

Worth noting for this clone: This specimen includes other DNA sequences encoding the same CDR3. J is TRBJ2-3 and V is TRBV10-3; D remains unclear. The germline V gene has CDR1 ENHRY and CDR2 SYGVKD. Trimming shortened V by 0 bases and J by 4 bases, and 2 bases separated the two germline ends. CDR3 length: 12 amino acids. CDR3 DNA sequence: TGTGCCATCAGTGAGTCCGCAGATACGCAGTATTTT. As protein: CAISESADTQYF.

The chain employs TRBV7-8 and TRBJ1-1; D is perhaps TRBD1 (5 bases). Germline-derived CDR1 and CDR2 are SGHVS and FQNEAQ. The V and J ends lost 5 bases and 4 bases respectively, with 29 bases between them. The CDR3 consists of 19 residues. CDR3 region: CASSKRRMGTVGEGTEAFF. For the CDR3, the DNA is TGTGCCAGCAGCAAAAGAAGGATGGGCACTGTGGGGGAGGGCACTGAAGCTTTCTTT.

The chain joins TRBV15 to TRBJ1-5, with D possibly being TRBD1 (5 bases). Deletions cut 5 bases from V and 4 bases from J, with 18 bases between. The V gene's germline CDR1 is LNHNV and CDR2 YYDKDF (reference sequence). The CDR3 covers 16 residues. CDR3 in amino acids: CATSRGGGAPNQPQHF. CDR3 bases: TGTGCCACCAGCCGCGGCGGTGGGGCCCCGAATCAGCCCCAGCATTTT.

The chain is built from TRBV18 and TRBJ2-5; D is uncertain. V shed 5 bases and J shed 2 bases, with 9 bases lying between them. This CDR3 contains 13 residues. The germline CDR1 and CDR2 sequences are KGHSH and LQKENI. The CDR3 here is CASSTGQQETQYF. The CDR3, as DNA: TGTGCCAGCTCAACCGGGCAGCAAGAGACCCAGTACTTC.

This rearrangement joins TRBV5-1 to TRBJ2-3; 9 bases are shared with TRBD2. V was clipped by 4 bases and J by 5 bases; unmatched bases: 5. CDR1 is SGHRS, CDR2 YFSETQ, per germline. The CDR3 extends over 14 amino acids. CDR3 sequence (DNA): TGCGCCAGCAGCATAGCGGGAGTACGAGATACGCAGTATTTT. Its protein product is CASSIAGVRDTQYF.

Only one count was recorded for this clone. CDR3 DNA sequence: TGCGCCAGCAGCCTGTGGACTGATCCGGTAAAACTGTTTTTT. Its protein is CASSLWTDPVKLFF. The chain joins TRBV4-3 to TRBJ1-4; D gene unclear. V was trimmed by 4 bases and J by 10 bases, leaving 16 bases between them. The CDR3 has 14 residues. From germline, CDR1 is LGHNA and CDR2 YSLEER.

In its sample, this clone ranks as medium-sized. The gene calls are TRBV6-1 and TRBJ1-5, with TRBD1 as a possible D gene (6 bases). V was cut by 4 bases and J by 1 base, with 17 bases left in between. The CDR3 is made up of 17 amino acids. Germline V lookup: CDR1 MNHNS, CDR2 SASEGT. The CDR3 bases are TGTGCCAGCAGTGGACGGGACATTCAGGGGAGCAATCAGCCCCAGCATTTT. It yields the protein CASSGRDIQGSNQPQHF.

V usage is TRBV19 and J usage is TRBJ1-2; tentatively, D is TRBD1 (6 bases). Germline V lookup: CDR1 LNHDA, CDR2 SQIVND (reference sequence). There are 13 residues in the CDR3. V lost 10 bases and J lost 5, with 17 bases in between. This CDR3 is CATQGGGVYGYTF. CDR3 DNA: TGTGCCACTCAAGGAGGGGGGGTATATGGCTACACCTTC.

This chain connects TRBV28 to TRBJ2-2; D not resolved. In germline, CDR1 is MDHEN, CDR2 SYDVKM. Trimming stripped 11 bases from V and 6 bases from J, with 19 bases between. This CDR3 comprises 14 residues. The CDR3 is CAARRTGGAGELFF. CDR3 DNA sequence: TGTGCCGCAAGACGCACCGGCGGCGCCGGGGAGCTGTTTTTT.

This chain connects TRBV5-1 to TRBJ1-3; TRBD1 is a possible D gene (6 bases). Germline CDR1 and CDR2: SGHRS and YFSETQ. The CDR3 has 14 amino acids. Deletions cut 1 base from V and 3 bases from J, with 8 bases between. In DNA, the CDR3 is TGCGCCAGCAGCTTGACAGGGAATGGAAACACCATATATTTT. It is translated as CASSLTGNGNTIYF.

The rearrangement links TRBV30 to TRBJ1-5, with 9 bases lining up with TRBD1. CDR1 and CDR2 from the germline V gene are GTSNPN and SVGIG (reference sequence). Germline trimming cut 2 bases from V and 4 bases from J; bases unmatched to any gene: 6. The CDR3 contains 15 residues. CDR3 amino acids: CAWSLGTGSNQPQHF. The CDR3 DNA reads as TGTGCCTGGAGTCTCGGGACAGGGTCTAATCAGCCCCAGCATTTT. The whole variable domain, filled in from reference TRBV30 and TRBJ1-5, reads SQTIHQWPATLVQPVGSPLSLECTVEGTSNPNLYWYRQAAGRGLQLLFYSVGIGQISSEVPQNLSASRPQDRQFILSSKKLLLSDSGFYLCAWSLGTGSNQPQHFGDGTRLSIL.

This clone was counted a single time. This chain connects TRBV5-6 to TRBJ1-2; D is uncertain. CDR3 length: 12 residues. Trimming pared 4 bases from V and 7 bases from J, leaving 11 bases between. Germline V lookup: CDR1 SGHDT, CDR2 YYEEEE. The CDR3 here is CASSVLTGGYTF. DNA of the CDR3: TGTGCCAGCAGCGTCCTAACTGGTGGCTACACCTTC.

The CDR3 protein is CASSQGGLTPNEETQYF. The CDR3 DNA reads TGCGCCAGCAGCCAAGGGGGCCTGACACCCAACGAAGAGACCCAGTACTTC. The genes are TRBV4-1 and TRBJ2-5; D may be TRBD1 (5 bases). This CDR3 region has 17 residues. Between the trimmed V and J ends, which lost 1 base and 3 bases, there was a span of 18 bases. Germline CDR1 reads MGHRA; CDR2 reads YSYEKL.

The chain couples TRBV7-9 to TRBJ2-5; weak D call: TRBD1 (5 bases). With 2 bases removed from V and 3 bases from J, the gap between germline ends came to 16 bases. The germline V gene encodes CDR1 SEHNR and CDR2 FQNEAQ (reference sequence). The length of the CDR3 is 16 residues. CDR3 DNA sequence: TGTGCCAGCAGCTTAATTCCAGGGCTACGGGAAGAGACCCAGTACTTC. Its translation: CASSLIPGLREETQYF.

The gene calls are TRBV14 and TRBJ2-2; D is unresolved. Germline V gene data show CDR1 as SGHDN and CDR2 as FVKESK. This CDR3 spans 15 amino acids. Trimming cost V 1 base and J 0 bases, with 6 bases left between them. This CDR3 is CASSQVAANTGELFF. The CDR3 region has the DNA TGTGCCAGCAGCCAAGTGGCGGCGAACACCGGGGAGCTGTTTTTT.

This clone was found a few times. The rearrangement uses TRBV7-8 and TRBJ1-3; D gene unclear. With 5 bases removed from V and 3 bases from J, the gap between germline ends came to 5 bases. The CDR3 has 12 residues. Germline-derived CDR1 and CDR2 are SGHVS and FQNEAQ. CDR3 residues: CASSLSGNTIYF. The CDR3 DNA reads as TGTGCCAGCAGCCTGAGTGGAAACACCATATATTTT.

The chain recombines TRBV6-2 or TRBV6-3 with TRBJ1-2; tentatively, D is TRBD1 (5 bases). The germline CDR1 and CDR2 sequences are MNHEY and SVGEGT. Between the trimmed V and J ends, which lost 6 bases and 4 bases, there was a span of 12 bases. This CDR3 has 13 amino acids. In DNA form, the CDR3 reads TGTGCCAGCAGCTCAGGGCTCAGCTATGGCTACACCTTC. This sequence encodes CASSSGLSYGYTF.

This chain joins TRBV5-1 and TRBJ2-1; no firm D call. From germline, CDR1 is SGHRS and CDR2 YFSETQ. The ends were cut back, 3 bases at V and 7 bases at J, with 11 bases in the middle. This CDR3 comprises 13 residues. The CDR3 here is CASSSSLGNEQFF. DNA of the CDR3: TGCGCCAGCAGCTCTTCGCTGGGGAATGAGCAGTTCTTC.

The V and J genes are TRBV20-1 and TRBJ1-5; maybe TRBD1 (5 bases). Germline CDR1 reads DFQATT; CDR2 reads SNEGSKA (reference sequence). The CDR3 runs to 14 residues. Trimming removed 3 bases from V and 5 bases from J, with 14 bases in between. The CDR3 sequence: CSASRGVGHQPQHF. In DNA, the CDR3 is TGCAGTGCTAGTCGAGGGGTGGGGCATCAGCCCCAGCATTTT.

This clone was counted once. The genes are TRBV2 and TRBJ2-7; 9 positions agree with TRBD2. CDR3 length equals 15 residues. Germline loops: CDR1 SNHLY, CDR2 FYNNEI. V trimming: 4 bases; J trimming: 6 bases; junction bases outside the gene matches: 10. CDR3 region: CASSGVGLALGEQYF. The CDR3, as DNA: TGTGCCAGCAGTGGGGTAGGACTAGCGCTTGGCGAGCAGTACTTC.

This clone was seen once. The CDR3 is CSASSSRRSPLHF. In DNA, the CDR3 is TGCAGTGCTAGTAGTAGCAGGCGATCACCCCTCCACTTT. This chain uses TRBV20-1 with TRBJ1-6; D gene unclear. The CDR3 runs to 13 residues. In germline, CDR1 is DFQATT, CDR2 SNEGSKA (reference sequence). With 3 bases removed from V and 10 bases from J, the gap between germline ends came to 13 bases.

V and J are TRBV7-3 and TRBJ2-7; D is unresolved. V was trimmed by 5 bases and J by 5 bases, leaving 10 bases between them. The CDR3 is 12 residues long. CDR1 SGHTA and CDR2 FQGTGA come from the germline V gene. CDR3 nucleotides: TGTGCCAGCAGCGCCGACGGTAACGAGCAGTACTTC. Amino acid sequence: CASSADGNEQYF.

The gene calls are TRBV7-2 and TRBJ2-5; D is unclear. The V and J ends lost 5 bases and 2 bases respectively, with 9 bases between them. The CDR3 covers 13 residues. Germline V gene lookup returns CDR1 SGHTA and CDR2 FQGNSA. The CDR3, as DNA: TGTGCCAGCAGCGAGGAGATACAAGAGACCCAGTACTTC. As protein: CASSEEIQETQYF.